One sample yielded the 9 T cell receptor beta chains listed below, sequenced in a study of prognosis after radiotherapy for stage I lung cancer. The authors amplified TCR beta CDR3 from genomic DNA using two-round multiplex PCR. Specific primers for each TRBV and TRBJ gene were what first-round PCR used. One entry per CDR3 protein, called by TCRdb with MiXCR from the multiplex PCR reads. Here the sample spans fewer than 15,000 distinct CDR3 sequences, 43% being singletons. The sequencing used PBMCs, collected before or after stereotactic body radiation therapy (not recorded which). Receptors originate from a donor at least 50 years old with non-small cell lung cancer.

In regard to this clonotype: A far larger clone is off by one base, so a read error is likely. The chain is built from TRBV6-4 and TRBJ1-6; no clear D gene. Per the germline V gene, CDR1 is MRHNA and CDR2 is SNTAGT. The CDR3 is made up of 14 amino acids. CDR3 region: CASRPDGSNSTLHF. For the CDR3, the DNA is TGTGCCAGCAGACCCGACGGGTCTAATTCAACCCTCCACTTT.

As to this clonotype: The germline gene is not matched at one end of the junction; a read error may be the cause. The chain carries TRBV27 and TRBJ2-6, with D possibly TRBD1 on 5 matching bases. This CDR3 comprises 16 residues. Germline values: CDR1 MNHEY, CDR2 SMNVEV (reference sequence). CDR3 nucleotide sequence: TGTGCCAGCAGTCGCCGAGACAGTGCTGGGTCCAACGTCCTGACTTTC. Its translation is CASSRRDSAGSNVLTF.

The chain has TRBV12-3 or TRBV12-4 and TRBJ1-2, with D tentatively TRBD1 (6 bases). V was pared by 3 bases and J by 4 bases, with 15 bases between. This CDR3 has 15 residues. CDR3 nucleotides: TGTGCCAGCAGTTTGAAGGACAGAAGGGGCTATGGCTACACCTTC. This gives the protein CASSLKDRRGYGYTF.

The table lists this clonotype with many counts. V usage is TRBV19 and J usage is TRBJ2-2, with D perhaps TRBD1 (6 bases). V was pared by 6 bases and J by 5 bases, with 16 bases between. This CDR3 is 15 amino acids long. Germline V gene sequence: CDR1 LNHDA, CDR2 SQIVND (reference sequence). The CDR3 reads CASRPGTGTTGELFF. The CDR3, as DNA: TGTGCCAGTAGGCCGGGTACAGGGACAACCGGGGAGCTGTTTTTT.

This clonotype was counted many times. DNA of the CDR3: TGCAGTGCACAAACAGGGGGGGTCGATGAGCAGTTCTTC. It translates to CSAQTGGVDEQFF. The genes are TRBV20-1 and TRBJ2-1, with a weak D call TRBD1 (8 bases). The CDR3 contains 13 residues. The germline gives CDR1 DFQATT, CDR2 SNEGSKA (reference sequence). The V gene lost 6 bases and the J gene lost 8 bases, with 17 bases spanning the gap.

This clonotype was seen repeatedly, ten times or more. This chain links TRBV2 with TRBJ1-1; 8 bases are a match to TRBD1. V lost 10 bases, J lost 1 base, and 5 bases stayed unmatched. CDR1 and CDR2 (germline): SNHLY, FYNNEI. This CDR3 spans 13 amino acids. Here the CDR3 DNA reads TGTGCCACCGAGGGGACAGGGAACACTGAAGCTTTCTTT. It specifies CATEGTGNTEAFF. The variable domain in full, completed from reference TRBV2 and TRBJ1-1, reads EPEVTQTPSHQVTQMGQEVILRCVPISNHLYFYWYRQILGQKVEFLVSFYNNEISEKSEIFDDQFSVERPDGSNFTLKIRSTKLEDSAMYFCATEGTGNTEAFFGQGTRLTVV.

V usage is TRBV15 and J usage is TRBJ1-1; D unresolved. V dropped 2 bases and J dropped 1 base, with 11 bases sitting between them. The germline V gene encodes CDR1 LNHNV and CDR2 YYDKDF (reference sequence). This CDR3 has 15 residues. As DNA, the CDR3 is TGTGCCACCAGCAGATATTTGATACAGAACACTGAAGCTTTCTTT. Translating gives CATSRYLIQNTEAFF. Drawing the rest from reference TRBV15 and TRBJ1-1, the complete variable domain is DAMVIQNPRYQVTQFGKPVTLSCSQTLNHNVMYWYQQKSSQAPKLLFHYYDKDFNNEADTPDNFQSRRPNTSFCFLDIRSPGLGDTAMYLCATSRYLIQNTEAFFGQGTRLTVV.

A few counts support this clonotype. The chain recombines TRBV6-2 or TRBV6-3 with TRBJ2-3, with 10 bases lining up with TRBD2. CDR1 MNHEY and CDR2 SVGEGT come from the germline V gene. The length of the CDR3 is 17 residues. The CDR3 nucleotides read TGTGTCCCCTCGTGGCTAGCGGGAGAGGGAGGCACAGATACGCAGTATTTT. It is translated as CVPSWLAGEGGTDTQYF.

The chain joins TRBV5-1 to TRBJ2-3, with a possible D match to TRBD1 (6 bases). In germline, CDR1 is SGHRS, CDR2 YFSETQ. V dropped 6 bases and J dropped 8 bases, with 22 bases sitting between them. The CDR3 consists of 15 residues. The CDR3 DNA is TGCGCCAGCATCCCTGGGACATGGGTCCCCCGTACGCAGTATTTT. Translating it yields CASIPGTWVPRTQYF.